These 14 T cell receptor beta chains came from one sample sequenced in a study of T cell changes during pregnancy in multiple sclerosis. Produced via immunoSEQ multiplex PCR; TCRdb's table is partial and in-frame only. Of around 100,000 clones in the sample, roughly 92% were seen once. Material: peripheral blood, obtained after pregnancy. The receptors stem from a female donor with multiple sclerosis, enrolled in a pregnancy study.

The chain employs TRBV19 and TRBJ1-4; D possibly corresponds to TRBD1 (5 bases). The CDR3 runs 15 residues. The germline CDR1 and CDR2 sequences are LNHDA and SQIVND (reference sequence). Trimming removed 7 bases from V and 7 bases from J, with 19 bases in between. The CDR3 loop reads CASNTLNGGGEKLFF. CDR3 bases: TGTGCCAGTAACACCTTAAACGGGGGAGGTGAAAAACTGTTTTTT.

This sequence joins TRBV29-1 and TRBJ2-2; the match to TRBD2 covers 7 bases. Germline assignment: CDR1 SQVTM and CDR2 ANQGSEA. The CDR3 is 14 residues long. The V gene end was trimmed by 5 bases and the J gene end by 4 bases; junction bases not matched to a gene: 7. The CDR3: CSVFRGVGTGELFF. The DNA for the CDR3 is TGCAGCGTTTTTCGGGGGGTTGGCACCGGGGAGCTGTTTTTT.

The gene calls are TRBV19 and TRBJ2-4, with unresolved D. The V gene lost 4 bases and the J gene lost 1 base, with 14 bases spanning the gap. Germline lookup yields CDR1 LNHDA and CDR2 SQIVND (reference sequence). The CDR3 covers 16 residues. DNA of the CDR3: TGTGCCAGTAGTAACCGACTCACTTTTGCCAAAAACATTCAGTACTTC. Translated: CASSNRLTFAKNIQYF.

CDR3 in amino acids: CASSELAGGSNEQFF. The CDR3 nucleotides are TGTGCCAGCAGCGAACTAGCGGGAGGGTCTAATGAGCAGTTCTTC. V usage is TRBV9 and J usage is TRBJ2-1, with 13 bases lining up with TRBD2. From germline, CDR1 is SGDLS and CDR2 YYNGEE. The CDR3 loop spans 15 amino acids. V gave up 3 bases and J gave up 7 bases; unmatched junction bases: 4.

The chain has TRBV13 and TRBJ1-1, with TRBD1 matching 10 bases. The CDR3 has 15 residues. V was clipped by 3 bases and J by 8 bases; unmatched bases: 9. Germline CDR1 is PRHDT and CDR2 is FYEKMQ (reference sequence). This chain's CDR3 is CASSFWGQGTAEAFF. The CDR3 bases are TGTGCCAGCAGCTTTTGGGGACAGGGGACGGCCGAAGCTTTCTTT.

The rearrangement joins TRBV5-4 to TRBJ2-7; 9 bases line up with TRBD2. This CDR3 is 16 amino acids long. Germline V gene lookup returns CDR1 SGHNT and CDR2 YYREEE (reference sequence). The J segment lost 4 bases and the V segment lost 0 bases, leaving 8 bases of the junction unmatched. The CDR3 nucleotides read TGTGCCAGCAGCTTGGGGTTGATAGCGGGAGAATACGAGCAGTACTTC. Amino acid sequence: CASSLGLIAGEYEQYF.

The chain carries TRBV12-5 and TRBJ2-6; D is undetermined. CDR1 is LGHNT and CDR2 is FRNRAP in the germline V gene. V lost 9 bases to trimming and J lost 1 base, with 7 bases between them. The CDR3 loop spans 13 amino acids. CDR3 in DNA: TGTGCTAGCCTGTATTCTGGGGCCAACGTCCTGACTTTC. Its translation: CASLYSGANVLTF. Filled out from reference TRBV12-5 and TRBJ2-6, the complete variable domain reads DARVTQTPRHKVTEMGQEVTMRCQPILGHNTVFWYRQTMMQGLELLAYFRNRAPLDDSGMPKDRFSAEMPDATLATLKIQPSEPRDSAVYFCASLYSGANVLTFGAGSRLTVL.

The rearrangement joins TRBV28 to TRBJ2-7, with 8 bases lining up with TRBD2. Per the germline V gene, CDR1 is MDHEN and CDR2 is SYDVKM. The CDR3 length is 15 residues. Losses at the gene ends were 2 bases for V and 2 bases for J; bases not matched to a gene: 5. DNA of the CDR3: TGTGCCAGCAGTTTAGGCGGGGGGAAGGCCTACGAGCAGTACTTC. This sequence encodes CASSLGGGKAYEQYF.

The rearrangement links TRBV15 to TRBJ2-1; weak D call: TRBD2 (5 bases). The ends were cut back, 8 bases at V and 7 bases at J, with 18 bases in the middle. This CDR3 is built from 14 residues. Looked up from germline, CDR1 is LNHNV and CDR2 is YYDKDF (reference sequence). As DNA, the CDR3 is TGTGCCACCTCTGTGGGCGGGTCGGGGAATGAGCAGTTCTTC. It specifies CATSVGGSGNEQFF. Full variable domain (remainder filled in from reference TRBV15 and TRBJ2-1): DAMVIQNPRYQVTQFGKPVTLSCSQTLNHNVMYWYQQKSSQAPKLLFHYYDKDFNNEADTPDNFQSRRPNTSFCFLDIRSPGLGDTAMYLCATSVGGSGNEQFFGPGTRLTVL.

V and J are TRBV19 and TRBJ2-3; tentative D call: TRBD2 (5 bases). The V gene lost 3 bases and the J gene lost 8 bases, with 15 bases spanning the gap. The CDR3 totals 14 residues. Germline V gene lookup returns CDR1 LNHDA and CDR2 SQIVND (reference sequence). CDR3 region: CASSIPGGGRTQYF. CDR3 nucleotide sequence: TGTGCCAGTAGTATTCCCGGAGGAGGTCGTACGCAGTATTTT.

A single count supports this clone. The chain employs TRBV25-1 and TRBJ2-7, with a possible D match to TRBD2 (6 bases). This CDR3 is built from 14 residues. The V and J ends lost 7 bases and 1 base respectively, with 14 bases between them. Germline-derived CDR1 and CDR2 are MGHDK and SYGVNS. CDR3 nucleotides: TGTGCCAGCACCCCGCGGGGAACGTCCTACGAGCAGTACTTC. Residues: CASTPRGTSYEQYF.

V and J are TRBV9 and TRBJ2-7; 12 bases align to TRBD2. V dropped 0 bases and J dropped 5; count of bases not matched to a gene: 9. The CDR3 loop spans 17 amino acids. Germline CDR1 and CDR2: SGDLS and YYNGEE. CDR3 in amino acids: CASSVGPSGRGVDEQYF. The CDR3 region has the DNA TGTGCCAGCAGCGTAGGGCCTAGCGGGAGGGGGGTGGACGAGCAGTACTTC.

This clone has only one observation. The V call is TRBV7-6, the J call TRBJ2-5; 11 nucleotides agree with TRBD1. Germline loops: CDR1 SGHVS, CDR2 FNYEAQ. V was pared by 5 bases and J by 4 bases, with 6 bases of the junction left unmatched. CDR3 length: 15 amino acids. CDR3 loop: CASSLGTGGGETQYF. In DNA form, the CDR3 reads TGTGCCAGCAGCCTCGGGACAGGGGGGGGAGAGACCCAGTACTTC.

This rearrangement joins TRBV5-1 to TRBJ1-1; TRBD1 agrees at 7 bases. The germline V gene encodes CDR1 SGHRS and CDR2 YFSETQ. V gave up 0 bases and J gave up 1 base; unmatched junction bases: 3. This CDR3 spans 15 amino acids. The CDR3 DNA follows: TGCGCCAGCAGCTTGGGAGGGACAGCGAACACTGAAGCTTTCTTT. Translating gives CASSLGGTANTEAFF.